Sequencing of this TCR beta chain was carried out in a study of monozygotic twins with inflammatory bowel disease. Every sample had its cDNA made across eight separate reactions. TCRdb re-called the 5' RACE reads; every CDR3 protein appears as one record, without DNA. The sample's table shows approximately 40,000 distinct CDR3 sequences. The CDR3 runs 16 residues. Per the germline V gene, CDR1 is DFQATT and CDR2 is SNEGSKA (reference sequence). Findings and caveats of the study: Differing T cell subtypes remained indistinguishable. Neither one strong signal nor one clonotype associated with IBD was supported.

Comment on this clonotype: The target antigen is unknown.

The chain has TRBV20-1 and TRBJ2-1. Source material: blood. This sequence originates from a human donor with ulcerative colitis or Crohn's disease, or a healthy co-twin of an affected twin (not recorded which). The CDR3: CSLNTLAGSSYNEQFF.